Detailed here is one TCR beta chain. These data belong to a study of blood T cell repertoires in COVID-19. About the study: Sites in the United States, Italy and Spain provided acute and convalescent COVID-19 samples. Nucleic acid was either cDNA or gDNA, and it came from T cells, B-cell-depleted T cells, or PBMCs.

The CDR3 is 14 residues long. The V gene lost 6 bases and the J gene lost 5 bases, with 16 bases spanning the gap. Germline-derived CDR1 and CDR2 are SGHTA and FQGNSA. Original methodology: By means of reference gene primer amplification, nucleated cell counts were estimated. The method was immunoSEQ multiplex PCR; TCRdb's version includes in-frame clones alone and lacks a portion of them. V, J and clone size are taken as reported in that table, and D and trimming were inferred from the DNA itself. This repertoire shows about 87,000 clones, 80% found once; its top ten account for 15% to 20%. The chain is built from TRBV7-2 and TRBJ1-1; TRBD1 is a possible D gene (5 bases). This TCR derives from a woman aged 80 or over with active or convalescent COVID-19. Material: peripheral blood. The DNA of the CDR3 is TGTGCCAGCAGGCACCCAAGGCGGGGGACTGAAGCTTTCTTT. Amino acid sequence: CASRHPRRGTEAFF.